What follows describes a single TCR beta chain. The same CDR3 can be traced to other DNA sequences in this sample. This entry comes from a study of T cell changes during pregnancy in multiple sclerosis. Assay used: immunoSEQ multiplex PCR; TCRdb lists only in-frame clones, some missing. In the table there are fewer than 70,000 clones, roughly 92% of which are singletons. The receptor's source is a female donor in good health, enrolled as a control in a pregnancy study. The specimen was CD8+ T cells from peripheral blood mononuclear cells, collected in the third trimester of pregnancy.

The CDR3 nucleotides read TGTGCCAGCAGTGACGGCGGGGGGAGCACAGATACGCAGTATTTT. It specifies CASSDGGGSTDTQYF. This chain connects TRBV6-4 to TRBJ2-3, with TRBD2 identical over 8 bases. V was pared by 2 bases and J by 0 bases, with 1 base of the junction left unmatched. The germline V gene encodes CDR1 MRHNA and CDR2 SNTAGT. The length of the CDR3 is 15 residues.